The clone carrying this T cell receptor beta chain was picked up many times. As yet, its antigen is unknown. These data come from a study of neurological immune-mediated disorders. The wider study: Multiple sclerosis patients (n of about 34) included roughly 30 with relapsing-remitting and 3 with secondary progressive disease.

The CDR3 runs to 13 residues. Trimming took off 3 bases at V and 3 bases at J, with 8 bases between the two ends. Germline CDR1 reads SGHTA; CDR2 reads FQGNSA. Study results and caveats: One related-CDR3 cluster, identified by phylogenetic grouping, held the repertoires of 18 of 34 multiple sclerosis patients and was a possible signature.

From the 5' RACE reads, TCRdb called clonotypes with MiXCR, one entry per CDR3 protein. The data show 65,000 to 90,000 distinct CDR3 sequences, about 3% seen once. The source is a woman aged 45 to 65 with multiple sclerosis. This sequence joins TRBV7-2 and TRBJ2-5, with D possibly being TRBD1 (5 bases). Sequencing was done on a sample of PBMCs. The DNA of the CDR3 is TGTGCCAGCAGCTTCAACAGGAAAGAGACCCAGTACTTC. It encodes CASSFNRKETQYF.